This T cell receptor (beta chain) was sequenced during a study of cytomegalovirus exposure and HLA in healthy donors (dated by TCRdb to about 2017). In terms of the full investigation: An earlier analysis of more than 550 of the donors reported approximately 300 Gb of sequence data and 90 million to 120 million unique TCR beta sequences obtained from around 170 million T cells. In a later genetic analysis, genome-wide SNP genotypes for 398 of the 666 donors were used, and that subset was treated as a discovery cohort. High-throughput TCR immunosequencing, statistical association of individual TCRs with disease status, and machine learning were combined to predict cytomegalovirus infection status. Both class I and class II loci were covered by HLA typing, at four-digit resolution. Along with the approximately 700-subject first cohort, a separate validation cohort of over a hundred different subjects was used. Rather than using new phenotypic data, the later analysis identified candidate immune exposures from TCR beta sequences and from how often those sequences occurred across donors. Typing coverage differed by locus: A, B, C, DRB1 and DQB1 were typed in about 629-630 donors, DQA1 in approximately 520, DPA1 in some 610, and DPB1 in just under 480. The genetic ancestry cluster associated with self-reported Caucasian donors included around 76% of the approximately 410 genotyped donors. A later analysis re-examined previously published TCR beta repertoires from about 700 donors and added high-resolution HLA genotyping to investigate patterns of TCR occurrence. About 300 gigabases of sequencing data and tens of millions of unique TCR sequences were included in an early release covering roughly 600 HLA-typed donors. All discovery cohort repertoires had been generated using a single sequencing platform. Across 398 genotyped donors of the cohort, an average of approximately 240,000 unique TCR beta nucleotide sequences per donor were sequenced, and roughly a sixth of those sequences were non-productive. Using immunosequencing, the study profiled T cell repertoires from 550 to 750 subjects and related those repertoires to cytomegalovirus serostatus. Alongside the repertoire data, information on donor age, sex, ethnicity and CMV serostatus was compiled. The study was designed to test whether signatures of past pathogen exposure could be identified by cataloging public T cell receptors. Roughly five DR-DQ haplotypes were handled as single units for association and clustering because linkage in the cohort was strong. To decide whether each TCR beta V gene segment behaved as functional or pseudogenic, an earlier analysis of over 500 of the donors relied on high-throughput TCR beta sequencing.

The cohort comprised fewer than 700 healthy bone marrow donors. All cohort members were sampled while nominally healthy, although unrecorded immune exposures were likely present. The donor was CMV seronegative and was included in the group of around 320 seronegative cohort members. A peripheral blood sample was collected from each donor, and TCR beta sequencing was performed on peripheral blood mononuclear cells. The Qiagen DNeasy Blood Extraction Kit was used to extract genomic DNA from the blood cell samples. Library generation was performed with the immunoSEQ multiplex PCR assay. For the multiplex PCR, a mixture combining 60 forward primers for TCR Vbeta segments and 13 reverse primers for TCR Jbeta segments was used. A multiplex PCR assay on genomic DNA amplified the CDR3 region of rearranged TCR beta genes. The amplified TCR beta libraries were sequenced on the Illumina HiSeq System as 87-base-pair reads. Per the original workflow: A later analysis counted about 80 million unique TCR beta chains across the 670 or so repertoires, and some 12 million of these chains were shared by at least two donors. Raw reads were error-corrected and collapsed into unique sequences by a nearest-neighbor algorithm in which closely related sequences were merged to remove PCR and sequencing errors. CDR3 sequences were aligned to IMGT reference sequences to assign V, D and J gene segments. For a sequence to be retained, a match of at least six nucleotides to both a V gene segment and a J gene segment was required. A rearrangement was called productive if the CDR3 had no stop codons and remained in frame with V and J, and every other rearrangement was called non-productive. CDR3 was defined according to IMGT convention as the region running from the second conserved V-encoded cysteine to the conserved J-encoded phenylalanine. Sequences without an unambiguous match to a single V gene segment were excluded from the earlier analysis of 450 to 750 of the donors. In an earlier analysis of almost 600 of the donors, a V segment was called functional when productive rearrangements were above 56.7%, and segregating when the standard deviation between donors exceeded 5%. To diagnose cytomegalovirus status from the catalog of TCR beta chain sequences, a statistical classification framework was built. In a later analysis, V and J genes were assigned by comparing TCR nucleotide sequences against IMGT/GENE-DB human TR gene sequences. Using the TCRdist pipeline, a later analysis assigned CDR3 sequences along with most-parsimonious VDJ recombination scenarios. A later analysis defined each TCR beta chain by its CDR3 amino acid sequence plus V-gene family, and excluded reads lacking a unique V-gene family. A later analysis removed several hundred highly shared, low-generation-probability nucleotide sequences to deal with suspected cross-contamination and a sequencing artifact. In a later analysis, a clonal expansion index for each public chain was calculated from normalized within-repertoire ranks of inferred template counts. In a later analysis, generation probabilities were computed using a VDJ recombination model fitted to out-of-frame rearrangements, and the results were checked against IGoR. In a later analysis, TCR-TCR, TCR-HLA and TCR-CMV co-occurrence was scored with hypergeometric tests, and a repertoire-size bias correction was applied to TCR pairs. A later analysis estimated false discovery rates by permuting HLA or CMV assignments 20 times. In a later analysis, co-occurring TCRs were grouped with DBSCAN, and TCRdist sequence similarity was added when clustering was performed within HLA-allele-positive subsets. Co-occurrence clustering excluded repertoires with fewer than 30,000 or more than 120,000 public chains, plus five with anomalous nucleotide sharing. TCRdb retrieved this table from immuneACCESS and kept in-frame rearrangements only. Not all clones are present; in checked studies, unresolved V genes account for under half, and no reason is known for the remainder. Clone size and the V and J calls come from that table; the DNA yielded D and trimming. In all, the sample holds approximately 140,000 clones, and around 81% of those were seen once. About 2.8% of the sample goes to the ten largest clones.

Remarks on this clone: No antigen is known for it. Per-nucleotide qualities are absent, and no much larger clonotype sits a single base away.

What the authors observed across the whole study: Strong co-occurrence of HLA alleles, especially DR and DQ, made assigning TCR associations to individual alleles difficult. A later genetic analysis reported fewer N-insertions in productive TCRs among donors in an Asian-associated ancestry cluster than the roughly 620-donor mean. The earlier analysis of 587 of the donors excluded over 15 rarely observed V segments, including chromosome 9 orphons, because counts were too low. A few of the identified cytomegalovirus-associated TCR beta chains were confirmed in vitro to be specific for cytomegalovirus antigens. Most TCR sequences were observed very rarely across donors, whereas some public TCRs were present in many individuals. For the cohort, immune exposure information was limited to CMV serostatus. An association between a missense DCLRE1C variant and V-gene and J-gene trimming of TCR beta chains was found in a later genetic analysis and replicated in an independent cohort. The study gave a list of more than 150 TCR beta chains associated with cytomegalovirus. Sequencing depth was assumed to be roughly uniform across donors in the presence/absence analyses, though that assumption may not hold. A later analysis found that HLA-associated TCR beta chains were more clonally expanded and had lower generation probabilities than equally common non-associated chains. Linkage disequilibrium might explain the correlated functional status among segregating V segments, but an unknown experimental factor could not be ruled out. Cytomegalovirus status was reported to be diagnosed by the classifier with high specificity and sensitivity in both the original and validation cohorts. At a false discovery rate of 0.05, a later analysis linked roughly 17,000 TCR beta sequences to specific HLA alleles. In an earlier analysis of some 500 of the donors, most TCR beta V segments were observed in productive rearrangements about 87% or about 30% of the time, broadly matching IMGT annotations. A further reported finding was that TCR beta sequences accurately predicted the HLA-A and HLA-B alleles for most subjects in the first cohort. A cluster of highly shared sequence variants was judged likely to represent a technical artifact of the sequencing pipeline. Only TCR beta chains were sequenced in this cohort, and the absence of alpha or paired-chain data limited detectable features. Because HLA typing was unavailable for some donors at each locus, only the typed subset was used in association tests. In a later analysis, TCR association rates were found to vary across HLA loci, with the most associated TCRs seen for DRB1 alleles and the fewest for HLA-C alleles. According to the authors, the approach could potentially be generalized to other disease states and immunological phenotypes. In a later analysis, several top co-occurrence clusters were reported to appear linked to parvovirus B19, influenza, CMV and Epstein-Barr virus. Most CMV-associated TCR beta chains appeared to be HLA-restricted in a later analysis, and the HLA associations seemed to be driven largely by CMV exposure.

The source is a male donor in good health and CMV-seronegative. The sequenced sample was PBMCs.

CDR3 region: CASSRGGGPYEQYF. The DNA sequence is given as TGTGCCAGCAGCCGGGGCGGGGGACCCTACGAGCAGTACTTC. Here the chain combines TRBV7-9 and TRBJ2-7; TRBD2 fits 7 bases in the junction. Its CDR3 holds 14 amino acids, cysteine through phenylalanine. Of all the DNA, just the CDR3 is kept, 42 bases in frame from base 1. The germline V gene encodes CDR1 SEHNR and CDR2 FQNEAQ (reference sequence). Unmatched junction bases come to 6, with V trimmed by 5 bases and J by 2 bases. Joined to the reference TRBV7-9 and TRBJ2-7 proteins, this CDR3 gives the full variable domain: DTGVSQNPRHKITKRGQNVTFRCDPISEHNRLYWYRQTLGQGPEFLTYFQNEAQLEKSRLLSDRFSAERPKGSFSTLEIQRTEQGDSAMYLCASSRGGGPYEQYFGPGTRLTVT.